This is a list of T cell receptor beta chains from one sample in a study of T cell repertoires in cytomegalovirus infection. Their antigens remain unidentified. Using its own MiXCR run on the reads, TCRdb lists one record per CDR3 protein. The sample lists fewer than 350,000 distinct CDR3 sequences, roughly 29% occurring once. The input for sequencing was cultured PBMCs, taken from culture after CMV antigen stimulation. These receptors originate from a human donor in good health (CMV status not recorded). Some clones in this sample may be carry-over from other donors' samples. Both conserved end residues are trimmed from each CDR3. Where a row states a size, it is once, few, many or the class of an expanded clone; other rows omit it.

>-|TRBV7-8
ASLEYQGRTEAF
>-|TRBV28
ASSWGLGGNTIY
>-|TRBV20-1
SAVDRGRLEKLF
>-|TRBV25-1
ASSDTRSRTEAF
>-|TRBV11-2
ASSLWARTGETHEQY
>-|TRBV5-5
ASSSEGGPYEQY
>few|TRBV7-8
ASSLRTSGGETTQY
>-|TRBV25-1
ASSGGTEQY
>few|TRBV4-1
ASSQGPFAF
>many|TRBV7-8
ASSLTRLARGEGGELF
>few|TRBV27
ASSLSSGGAGNTGELF
>-|TRBV4-2
ASSQDSRLPY
>few|TRBV19
ASSIIAGRLETQY
>once|TRBV2
ASSEPTGVAF
>many|TRBV7-8
ASSLLGARNTEAF
>few|TRBV5-1
ASSLNQDKSYEQY
>many|TRBV7-6
ASSSRPGNTEQY
>few|TRBV15
ATSRAGTSGREQF
>many|TRBV20-1
SARALRGANQPQH
>-|TRBV7-9
ASSPWTQRADTQY
>few|TRBV7-8
ASSLGTGGHGELF
>few|TRBV5-1
ASSLLGESVYEQY
>-|TRBV7-4
ASSLSGESTDTQY
>few|TRBV6-5
ASSRGLPHDTQY
>-|TRBV10-3
AISEQGPNQPQH
>-|TRBV3-1
ASSPGQGTGNTIY
>few|TRBV7-3
ASGTSTSGANVLT
>-|TRBV6-6
ASNREQWDTEAF
>many|TRBV7-9
ASSSYGRDSFSYEQY